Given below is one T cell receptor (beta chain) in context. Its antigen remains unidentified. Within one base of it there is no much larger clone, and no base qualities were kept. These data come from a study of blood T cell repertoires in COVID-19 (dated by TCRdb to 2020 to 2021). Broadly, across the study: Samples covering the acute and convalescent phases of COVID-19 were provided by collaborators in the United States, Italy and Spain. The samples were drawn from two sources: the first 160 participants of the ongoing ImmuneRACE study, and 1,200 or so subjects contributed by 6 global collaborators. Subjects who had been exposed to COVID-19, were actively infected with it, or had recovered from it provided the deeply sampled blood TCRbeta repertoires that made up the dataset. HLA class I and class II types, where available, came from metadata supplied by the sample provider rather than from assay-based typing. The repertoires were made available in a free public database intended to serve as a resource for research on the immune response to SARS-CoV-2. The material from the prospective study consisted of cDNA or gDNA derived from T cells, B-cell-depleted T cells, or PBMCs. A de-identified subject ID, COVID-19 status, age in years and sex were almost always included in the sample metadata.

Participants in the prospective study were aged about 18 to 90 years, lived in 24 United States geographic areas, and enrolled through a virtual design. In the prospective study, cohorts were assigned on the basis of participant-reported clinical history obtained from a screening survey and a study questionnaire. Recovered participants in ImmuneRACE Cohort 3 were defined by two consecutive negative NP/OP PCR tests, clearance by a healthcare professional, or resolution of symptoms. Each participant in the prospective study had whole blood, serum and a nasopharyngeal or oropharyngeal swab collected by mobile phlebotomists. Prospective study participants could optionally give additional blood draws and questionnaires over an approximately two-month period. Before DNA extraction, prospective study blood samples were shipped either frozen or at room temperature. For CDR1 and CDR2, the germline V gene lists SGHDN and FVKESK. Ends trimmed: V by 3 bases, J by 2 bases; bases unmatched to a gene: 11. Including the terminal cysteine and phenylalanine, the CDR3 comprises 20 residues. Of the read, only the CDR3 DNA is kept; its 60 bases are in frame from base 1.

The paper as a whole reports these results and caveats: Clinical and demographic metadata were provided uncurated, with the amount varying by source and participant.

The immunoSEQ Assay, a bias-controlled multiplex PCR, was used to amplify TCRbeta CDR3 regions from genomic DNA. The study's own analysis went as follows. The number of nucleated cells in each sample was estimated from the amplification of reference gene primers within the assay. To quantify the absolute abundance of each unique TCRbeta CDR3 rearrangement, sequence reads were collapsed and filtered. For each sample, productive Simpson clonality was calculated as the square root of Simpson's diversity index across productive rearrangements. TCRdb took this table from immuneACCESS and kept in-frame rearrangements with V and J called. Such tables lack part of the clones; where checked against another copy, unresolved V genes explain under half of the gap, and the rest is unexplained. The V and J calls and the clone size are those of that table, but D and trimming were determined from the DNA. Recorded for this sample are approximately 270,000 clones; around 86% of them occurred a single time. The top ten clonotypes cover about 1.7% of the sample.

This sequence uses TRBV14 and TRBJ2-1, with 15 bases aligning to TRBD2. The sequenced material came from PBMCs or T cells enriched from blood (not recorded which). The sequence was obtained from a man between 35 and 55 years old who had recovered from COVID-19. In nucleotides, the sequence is TGTGCCAGCAGCCAGGCTCCGGGACTAGCGGGAGGTGGGGCCTACAATGAGCAGTTCTTC. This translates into CASSQAPGLAGGGAYNEQFF.